This section outlines one TCR beta chain sequence together with its context. Grouping used clinical history reported by participants in a survey and questionnaire. The data belong to a study of blood T cell repertoires in COVID-19. For the study at large: T cells, B-cell-depleted T cells, or PBMCs provided the cDNA or gDNA that served as material.

V gave up 7 bases and J gave up 1 base, with 10 bases separating them. This CDR3 spans 13 amino acids. Germline loops: CDR1 SNHLY, CDR2 FYNNEI. Profiling relied on immunoSEQ multiplex PCR, and the TCRdb table lists in-frame clones only, not all of them. The sample includes about 140,000 clones, around 87% seen only once; the top ten take about 10%. This sequence originates from a man aged 55 to 70 who had recovered from COVID-19. The rearrangement joins TRBV2 to TRBJ1-1; possible D gene TRBD1, 6 bases. Sequenced: PBMCs or T cells enriched from blood (not recorded which). The CDR3 spells CASTKQGNTEAFF. As DNA, the CDR3 is TGTGCCAGCACCAAACAGGGGAACACTGAAGCTTTCTTT.